The 25 T cell receptor beta chains below come from one sample, sequenced in a study of shared clonotypes between healthy human individuals. Sequencing was performed with immunoSEQ multiplex PCR; in TCRdb, only in-frame clones are kept and a portion is missing. The sample lists 2.3 million or so clones; 93% were seen once. The sequenced sample consisted of naive CD4+ T cells from PBMCs. Subset indicated: CD45RA+ positively selected. The receptors originated from a man aged 18-30 years in good health. Some clones in this sample may be carry-over from other donors' samples.

The chain has TRBV14 and TRBJ2-1; a weak D match, TRBD2 (7 bases). V was trimmed by 0 bases and J by 3 bases, leaving 18 bases between them. The CDR3 loop spans 18 amino acids. Per germline, CDR1 SGHDN and CDR2 FVKESK. The CDR3 coding sequence is TGTGCCAGCAGCCAAGATACGGGGGCGGCTAGCGGCTACAATGAGCAGTTCTTC. This translates into CASSQDTGAASGYNEQFF.

This chain connects TRBV28 to TRBJ2-7, with D hard to call. The V end was cut by 3 bases, the J end by 4 bases, with 16 bases between. This CDR3 comprises 15 residues. Germline V gene lookup returns CDR1 MDHEN and CDR2 SYDVKM. CDR3 protein: CASSLDGRPGYEQYF. In DNA, the CDR3 is TGTGCCAGCAGTTTGGACGGTCGCCCCGGATACGAGCAGTACTTC.

The chain combines TRBV11-2 with TRBJ2-7; D ambiguous. Trimming took 4 bases from V and 0 from J, leaving 10 bases between them. The CDR3 spans 14 residues. CDR1 and CDR2 (germline): SGHAT, FQNNGV. The CDR3 nucleotides read TGTGCCAGCAGCTGGACCGTCAGCTCCTACGAGCAGTACTTC. This gives the protein CASSWTVSSYEQYF.

The J gene is TRBJ2-4, the V gene TRBV28; a possible D gene is TRBD2 (5 bases). The CDR3 sequence is 14 residues long. Germline loops: CDR1 MDHEN, CDR2 SYDVKM. V was cut by 2 bases and J by 1 base, with 6 bases left in between. The CDR3 nucleotides read TGTGCCAGCAGTTTAACGGGGGCCAAAAACATTCAGTACTTC. Translated: CASSLTGAKNIQYF.

The chain links TRBV5-6 to TRBJ2-7; tentative D call: TRBD2 (6 bases). The CDR3 sequence is 13 residues long. V gave up 4 bases and J gave up 6 bases, with 14 bases separating them. Germline CDR1 SGHDT, CDR2 YYEEEE. This CDR3 is CASSLTRLGEQYF. CDR3 nucleotides: TGTGCCAGCAGCCTGACTAGACTCGGCGAGCAGTACTTC.

The V gene is TRBV6-6, the J gene TRBJ2-3, with D possibly being TRBD1 (5 bases). With 6 bases removed from V and 8 bases from J, the gap between germline ends came to 18 bases. This CDR3 spans 14 amino acids. The germline CDR1 and CDR2 sequences are MNHNY and SVGAGI (reference sequence). The CDR3 sequence is CASRTQVQGATQYF. As DNA, the CDR3 is TGTGCCAGCAGGACACAGGTGCAGGGCGCTACGCAGTATTTT.

J is TRBJ2-7 and V is TRBV21-1; the D call in the table, TRBD2, was not verified against the DNA. TRBV21-1 is assigned pseudogene status. The CDR3 runs to 12 residues. CDR3: CATSPGSLREYF. The CDR3 nucleotides read TGTGCCACCTCCCCCGGGAGTCTCCGGGAGTACTTC.

This sequence joins TRBV7-2 and TRBJ1-1, with TRBD1 matching over 7 bases. J was trimmed by 5 bases and V by 0 bases; bases with no gene match: 0. Germline values: CDR1 SGHTA, CDR2 FQGNSA. The length of the CDR3 is 13 residues. CDR3 loop: CASSLADRTEAFF. The CDR3 bases are TGTGCCAGCAGCTTAGCGGACAGGACTGAAGCTTTCTTT.

The chain uses TRBV27 and TRBJ2-7; D remains unclear. The CDR3 is made up of 16 amino acids. The V gene's germline CDR1 is MNHEY and CDR2 SMNVEV (reference sequence). V lost 0 bases and J lost 0, with 12 bases in between. CDR3 region: CASSLSFVFSSYEQYF. CDR3 nucleotides: TGTGCCAGCAGTTTATCGTTTGTGTTTAGCTCCTACGAGCAGTACTTC.

As for this clone: Other nucleotide sequences from this sample produce the same CDR3. This rearrangement joins TRBV18 to TRBJ2-3; D gene unclear. The CDR3 extends over 13 amino acids. Trimming shortened V by 3 bases and J by 2 bases, and 6 bases separated the two germline ends. Germline-derived CDR1 and CDR2 are KGHSH and LQKENI. This CDR3 is CASSPGVTDTQYF. In nucleotides, the CDR3 is TGTGCCAGCTCACCGGGCGTCACAGATACGCAGTATTTT.

The chain has TRBV29-1 and TRBJ2-5; D unresolved. V was shortened by 5 bases and J by 2 bases, with 12 bases between the two germline ends. Looked up from germline, CDR1 is SQVTM and CDR2 is ANQGSEA. This CDR3 contains 13 residues. CDR3 sequence: CSVSRVMQETQYF. CDR3 bases: TGCAGCGTTAGTCGGGTGATGCAAGAGACCCAGTACTTC.

The V call is TRBV4-2, the J call TRBJ2-1, with 7 bases matching TRBD2. V lost 3 bases and J lost 4; bases outside the gene matches: 6. The CDR3 runs 15 residues. Looked up from germline, CDR1 is LGHNA and CDR2 is YNFKEQ. The CDR3 nucleotides read TGTGCCAGCAGCCAGCCTAGCGGTCTTTACAATGAGCAGTTCTTC. Its translation: CASSQPSGLYNEQFF.

This clone showed up just once. The chain employs TRBV29-1 and TRBJ2-7; no definite D call. Per the germline V gene, CDR1 is SQVTM and CDR2 is ANQGSEA. Trimming took off 7 bases at V and 0 bases at J, with 13 bases between the two ends. The CDR3 is 13 residues long. CDR3 sequence reads: CSARSLYSYEQYF. CDR3 DNA sequence: TGCAGCGCTCGATCCCTTTACTCCTACGAGCAGTACTTC.

This chain links TRBV28 with TRBJ2-7; D might be TRBD1 or TRBD2, each matching 6 bases. CDR1 and CDR2 (germline): MDHEN, SYDVKM. V lost 6 bases and J 7 bases, leaving 19 bases between the germline ends. CDR3 size: 14 residues. CDR3 bases: TGTGCCAGCAGATCGTTAGGGGGGAGAGGTGAGCAGTACTTC. Amino acids: CASRSLGGRGEQYF.

V usage is TRBV28 and J usage is TRBJ1-2; D possibly corresponds to TRBD1 (6 bases). Trimming removed 0 bases at V and 8 bases at J, with 13 bases between. From germline, CDR1 is MDHEN and CDR2 SYDVKM. This CDR3 spans 14 amino acids. This CDR3 reads CASSLWDSRSGYTF. DNA for the CDR3: TGTGCCAGCAGTTTATGGGACAGTCGATCGGGCTACACCTTC.

V and J are TRBV7-3 and TRBJ2-1, with 8 positions matching TRBD2. The V gene end was trimmed by 4 bases and the J gene end by 3 bases; junction bases not matched to a gene: 5. This CDR3 spans 15 amino acids. The germline CDR1 and CDR2 sequences are SGHTA and FQGTGA. The CDR3 loop is CASSWTGGLYNEQFF. The DNA of the CDR3 is TGTGCCAGCAGCTGGACGGGAGGGCTCTACAATGAGCAGTTCTTC. The entire variable domain, with the rest obtained from reference TRBV7-3 and TRBJ2-1, is as follows: GAGVSQTPSNKVTEKGKYVELRCDPISGHTALYWYRQSLGQGPEFLIYFQGTGAADDSGLPNDRFFAVRPEGSVSTLKIQRTERGDSAVYLCASSWTGGLYNEQFFGPGTRLTVL.

The chain is built from TRBV5-1 and TRBJ2-1; 14 bases match TRBD2. Germline V gene lookup returns CDR1 SGHRS and CDR2 YFSETQ. With V trimmed by 4 bases and J by 12 bases, 6 bases remained unmatched. The CDR3 length is 14 residues. DNA for the CDR3: TGCGCCAGCAGCGGGACTAGCGGGAGTGATGGGCAGTTCTTC. Protein: CASSGTSGSDGQFF.

The V gene is TRBV29-1, the J gene TRBJ2-1; the D is unclear. Germline V gene sequence: CDR1 SQVTM, CDR2 ANQGSEA. This CDR3 has 14 residues. V lost 6 bases to trimming and J lost 0 bases, with 12 bases between them. CDR3 bases: TGCAGCGTCCTCAGCCCCAGCTCCTACAATGAGCAGTTCTTC. It is translated as CSVLSPSSYNEQFF.

The chain links TRBV28 to TRBJ2-7; 8 nucleotides agree with TRBD1. V was clipped by 3 bases and J by 6 bases; unmatched bases: 4. This CDR3 has 13 amino acids. Germline V CDR1 and CDR2: MDHEN, SYDVKM. The CDR3 protein is CASSFPGGGEQYF. CDR3 nucleotides: TGTGCCAGCAGTTTCCCAGGGGGCGGCGAGCAGTACTTC.

The count of this clone is one. This chain joins TRBV7-8 and TRBJ2-3, with 7 bases lining up with TRBD2. Per the germline V gene, CDR1 is SGHVS and CDR2 is FQNEAQ. V shed 2 bases and J 6 bases; nucleotides not matched to a gene: 8. The CDR3 runs 15 residues. The CDR3 bases are TGTGCCAGCAGCTTACCGGGAGGACGAGGGGATACGCAGTATTTT. This sequence encodes CASSLPGGRGDTQYF.

This clone was observed once. The rearrangement uses TRBV19 and TRBJ2-2; possibly TRBD1 for D (6 bases). Germline-derived CDR1 and CDR2 are LNHDA and SQIVND (reference sequence). V lost 8 bases and J 0 bases, leaving 10 bases between the germline ends. CDR3 length: 14 amino acids. The CDR3 reads CASRQATNTGELFF. As DNA, the CDR3 is TGTGCCAGTCGACAGGCCACGAACACCGGGGAGCTGTTTTTT.

This rearrangement joins TRBV5-5 to TRBJ1-1, with D unresolved. V was trimmed by 4 bases and J by 5 bases, leaving 18 bases between them. CDR1 is SGHKS, CDR2 YYEKEE, per germline (reference sequence). The CDR3 sequence is 15 residues long. In DNA, the CDR3 is TGTGCCAGCAGCCCCGGAAGTCCCTCACGGACTGAAGCTTTCTTT. This gives the protein CASSPGSPSRTEAFF.

The V call is TRBV7-2, the J call TRBJ2-4; perhaps TRBD2 as D (6 bases). CDR3 length: 14 residues. Between the trimmed V and J ends, which lost 1 base and 3 bases, there was a span of 7 bases. Per the germline V gene, CDR1 is SGHTA and CDR2 is FQGNSA. The CDR3 reads CASSLGRGKNIQYF. In DNA form, the CDR3 reads TGTGCCAGCAGCTTAGGGCGGGGCAAAAACATTCAGTACTTC.

V usage is TRBV6-1 and J usage is TRBJ2-1, with TRBD1 matching over 7 bases. Germline loops: CDR1 MNHNS, CDR2 SASEGT. The CDR3 runs 15 residues. Unmatched junction bases numbered 9, after V lost 1 base and J lost 9 bases. As DNA, the CDR3 is TGTGCCAGCAGTGAAGGCCGTAACAGGGGTGGTGAGCAGTTCTTC. It specifies CASSEGRNRGGEQFF.

Turning to this clone: The sample holds other DNA sequences that translate to the same CDR3. In nucleotides, the CDR3 is TGTGCCAGTAGTATTGGGGGCAACACTGAAGCTTTCTTT. Protein: CASSIGGNTEAFF. The V and J genes are TRBV19 and TRBJ1-1; maybe TRBD1 (6 bases). Trimming cost V 3 bases and J 2 bases, with 7 bases left between them. Germline V gene data show CDR1 as LNHDA and CDR2 as SQIVND (reference sequence). The CDR3 covers 13 residues.